The clone carrying this TCR beta chain has at least ten counts. The library was prepared for alpha chains; this beta chain is a stray read, so its frequency means little. The source of the sample is a study of HIV-infected patients and healthy controls. Alpha and beta constant-region primers primed reverse transcription of 400 to 650 ng RNA. Alpha and beta chain libraries were made separately by chain-specific third strand synthesis with multiplexing indices. The cDNA received a 5' RACE adapter containing a random hexamer plus an SP2 sequencing primer site. TCRdb processed the 5' RACE reads anew with MiXCR; each CDR3 protein has one entry. This table has around 8,000 distinct CDR3 sequences, 6.5% to 7.5% appearing once. Roughly three months, about 14 weeks, into antiretroviral therapy, follow-up blood was collected. The repertoire came from unfractionated whole blood and reflected all unsorted peripheral T cells. Donors lacked febrile or AIDS-related illness, tumors, and hepatitis B or C coinfection.

The CDR3 totals 17 residues. From germline, CDR1 is SGHTA and CDR2 FQGNSA. With V trimmed by 5 bases and J by 0 bases, 10 bases remained unmatched. This chain links TRBV7-2 with TRBJ2-7; 10 nucleotides line up with TRBD2. The sequenced sample was blood, obtained during antiretroviral therapy. The TCR was taken from an adult with HIV infection. The CDR3 nucleotides read TGTGCCAGCAGCCGCATTAGCGGGAGGCCATCCTCCTACGAGCAGTACTTC. Its protein product is CASSRISGRPSSYEQYF.